The 25 T cell receptor beta chains reported below all come from one sample, sequenced in a study of tumor and adjacent non-tumor tissue in lung cancer. No cell sorting was done before RNA was extracted from the tissue. Three rounds of nested PCR, following a modified ARM-PCR protocol, produced the TCRbeta library. TCRdb processed the multiplex PCR reads anew with MiXCR; each CDR3 protein has one entry. Of just over 200,000 distinct CDR3 sequences in the sample, 60% to 85% were seen once. Material for sequencing was lung tumor tissue. Receptors originate from a man aged 60 to 69 with non-small cell lung cancer.

This clonotype was seen a few times. Given a much more abundant clone one base away, this may be a read error. The chain uses TRBV11-2 and TRBJ2-1, with a weak D call TRBD1 (7 bases). The CDR3 is 15 amino acids. CDR1 and CDR2 from the germline V gene are SGHAT and FQNNGV. CDR3 in amino acids: CVSSWGRDRFNEQFF. CDR3 sequence (DNA): TGTGTCAGCAGCTGGGGGCGGGACAGATTCAATGAGCAGTTCTTC.

This clonotype is a singleton in its sample. One end of the junction fails to match germline, which may point to a read error. The chain links TRBV5-1 to TRBJ2-1; D is unclear. Germline V CDR1 and CDR2: SGHRS, YFSETQ. The CDR3 contains 16 residues. The CDR3 region is CASSLEGISFYNEQFF. The DNA of the CDR3 is TGCGCCAGCAGCTTGGAAGGGATAAGCTTCTACAATGAACAGTTCTTC.

A note on this clonotype: Possible read error: a much larger clone is one base away. The chain combines TRBV20-1 with TRBJ1-2; D remains ambiguous. The CDR3 loop spans 11 amino acids. CDR1 is DFQATT and CDR2 is SNEGSKA in the germline V gene (reference sequence). Here the CDR3 reads CRPSDSFGYTF. The CDR3 DNA is TGCAGGCCTAGTGACTCCTTTGGCTACACCTTC.

This sequence joins TRBV12-3 or TRBV12-4 and TRBJ2-3; a possible D gene is TRBD1 (5 bases). This CDR3 has 16 amino acids. The V end was cut by 0 bases, the J end by 0 bases, with 10 bases between. DNA of the CDR3: TGTGCCAGCAGTTTAGCCGCAGGGTTTAGCACAGATACGCAGTATTTT. Protein product: CASSLAAGFSTDTQYF.

Only one count was recorded for this clonotype. A much larger clonotype is one base distant, so this may be a read error. The chain is built from TRBV6-1 and TRBJ1-5; D is possibly TRBD1 (5 bases). The germline gives CDR1 MNHNS, CDR2 SASEGT. The CDR3 has 17 residues. This CDR3 is CASSEWGPPSSNKPQHF. CDR3 bases: TGTGCCAGCAGTGAATGGGGCCCGCCGAGTAGCAATAAGCCCCAGCATTTT.

This clonotype was found many times. The chain carries TRBV11-2 and TRBJ2-5; 9 bases line up with TRBD2. Losses at the gene ends were 4 bases for V and 4 bases for J; bases not matched to a gene: 10. Germline CDR1 reads SGHAT; CDR2 reads FQNNGV. The CDR3 totals 16 residues. The CDR3 is CASSSFAGGPGETQYF. Here the CDR3 DNA reads TGTGCCAGCAGCTCATTTGCGGGGGGGCCCGGAGAGACCCAGTACTTC.

The CDR3 DNA reads TGTGCCAGCAGCTCATCGAATCGTGACAACTCCTACGAGCAGTACTTC. It is translated as CASSSSNRDNSYEQYF. The chain employs TRBV11-1 and TRBJ2-7, with D unresolved. This CDR3 has 16 residues. The V end lost 4 bases, the J end lost 0 bases, and 16 bases lay between the germline ends. Germline V lookup: CDR1 SGHAT, CDR2 FQDESV (reference sequence).

In regard to this clonotype: Mismatch with germline at one junction end may stem from a read error. The V call is TRBV7-8, the J call TRBJ2-7; the D gene is possibly TRBD2 (5 bases). The germline gives CDR1 SGHVS, CDR2 FQNEAQ. CDR3 length: 15 residues. The CDR3 reads CANSSASGRLPEQYF. CDR3 nucleotides: TGTGCCAACAGCTCCGCTAGTGGGAGACTCCCCGAGCAGTACTTC. The whole variable domain, remainder taken from reference TRBV7-8 and TRBJ2-7, is GAGVSQSPRYKVAKRGQDVALRCDPISGHVSLFWYQQALGQGPEFLTYFQNEAQLDKSGLPSDRFFAERPEGSVSTLKIQRTQQEDSAVYLCANSSASGRLPEQYFGPGTRLTVT.

CDR3 in amino acids: CSARDDRQGAYYEQYF. Written as DNA, the CDR3 is TGCAGTGCTAGAGATGATCGACAGGGTGCCTACTATGAGCAGTACTTC. This chain uses TRBV20-1 with TRBJ2-7; 7 bases line up with TRBD1. V lost 0 bases to trimming and J lost 7 bases; unmatched junction nucleotides: 15. The germline V gene encodes CDR1 DFQATT and CDR2 SNEGSKA (reference sequence). The CDR3 spans 16 residues.

Turning to this clonotype: Because the CDR3 is missing its conserved closing phenylalanine or tryptophan, this is likely a read error. Because the CDR3's place on the DNA is in doubt, the DNA is left out and the CDR3 is given as listed by TCRdb. This rearrangement joins TRBV10-1 to TRBJ1-1. Ends included, the CDR3 has 15 residues. The germline V gene has CDR1 WNHNN and CDR2 SYGVQD (reference sequence). CDR3 amino acids: CASSDSTGVNTEAIV.

Concerning this clonotype itself: Germline and junction disagree at one end, which may indicate a read error. J is TRBJ1-4 and V is TRBV11-2, with unresolved D. Looked up from germline, CDR1 is SGHAT and CDR2 is FQNNGV. This CDR3 has 15 amino acids. The CDR3 DNA is TGTGCTAGCAGTTTAGATCGTGCCAGCCAGGTGGGACTGTTTTTT. Protein product: CASSLDRASQVGLFF.

This clonotype was seen once. The junction departs from the called germline gene at one end, perhaps through a read error. The rearrangement links TRBV4-1 to TRBJ2-7; no definite D call. This CDR3 has 11 amino acids. Per the germline V gene, CDR1 is MGHRA and CDR2 is YSYEKL. The CDR3 coding sequence is TGCGCCACCACCGATAGCTACGAGCAGTATTTC. Residues: CATTDSYEQYF.

A word on this clonotype: At one end the junction does not follow the germline gene, possibly because of a read error. The CDR3 protein is CSARVSGGRSTDKQYF. The CDR3 nucleotides are TGCAGTGCTAGGGTTAGCGGGGGGCGTAGCACAGATAAGCAGTACTTT. This rearrangement joins TRBV20-1 to TRBJ2-3; 10 bases are a match to TRBD2. Looked up from germline, CDR1 is DFQATT and CDR2 is SNEGSKA (reference sequence). The CDR3 has 16 residues.

This clonotype was seen only a few times. The V call is TRBV6-1, the J call TRBJ2-5; 14 bases map to TRBD2. V shed 7 bases and J 7 bases; nucleotides not matched to a gene: 11. This CDR3 is 16 amino acids long. Germline lookup yields CDR1 MNHNS and CDR2 SASEGT. The CDR3 loop reads CASTTGTSGSGVTQYF. CDR3 bases: TGTGCCAGCACGACCGGGACTAGCGGGAGTGGGGTGACCCAGTACTTC.

This clonotype was recorded at least ten times. The chain links TRBV20-1 to TRBJ2-3; D remains unclear. CDR1 and CDR2 (germline): DFQATT, SNEGSKA (reference sequence). CDR3 length: 15 residues. V was shortened by 5 bases and J by 0 bases, with 15 bases between the two germline ends. The chain's CDR3 is CSASLRMTSTDTQYF. The CDR3, as DNA: TGCAGTGCTTCACTTCGGATGACTAGCACAGATACGCAGTATTTT.

As regards this clonotype: A read error may explain this, as a much larger clone is one base away. The chain carries TRBV4-2 and TRBJ1-6; perhaps TRBD1 as D (5 bases). Germline V CDR1 and CDR2: LGHNA, YNFKEQ. The CDR3 length is 15 residues. V was cut by 1 base and J by 6 bases, with 10 bases left in between. Here the CDR3 reads CASSQGGGVNSPLHF. The CDR3 nucleotides read TGTGCCAGCAGCCAAGGCGGAGGGGTTAATTCACCCCTCCACTTT.

The J gene is TRBJ2-3, the V gene TRBV5-6; either TRBD1 or TRBD2 may supply D (5 bases each). CDR1 is SGHDT, CDR2 YYEEEE, per germline. V was trimmed by 5 bases and J by 2 bases, leaving 18 bases between them. This CDR3 is built from 16 residues. CDR3 amino acids: CASSLRKRGATDTQYF. The CDR3, as DNA: TGTGCCAGCAGTTTAAGGAAGAGGGGCGCCACAGATACGCAGTATTTT.

This clonotype was seen repeatedly, ten times or more. The junction and the germline gene differ at one end; a read error may be behind it. The V and J genes are TRBV11-2 and TRBJ2-2; TRBD2 agrees at 9 bases. The CDR3 contains 16 residues. CDR1 and CDR2 (germline): SGHAT, FQNNGV. CDR3 in amino acids: CAGSFGGGASTGELFF. The CDR3 region has the DNA TGTGCCGGCAGCTTCGGCGGGGGGGCGAGCACCGGGGAGCTGTTTTTT.

The rearrangement joins TRBV29-1 to TRBJ2-3; D is perhaps TRBD2 (6 bases). Trimming removed 5 bases at V and 4 bases at J, with 16 bases between. The CDR3 totals 14 residues. Germline lookup yields CDR1 SQVTM and CDR2 ANQGSEA. CDR3: CSVSTSYASDTQYF. CDR3 nucleotide sequence: TGCAGCGTTAGCACTAGCTACGCGTCAGATACGCAGTATTTT.

This clonotype occurred a few times. This chain joins TRBV5-1 and TRBJ2-1, with TRBD1 matching over 7 bases. Germline V lookup: CDR1 SGHRS, CDR2 YFSETQ. Losses at the gene ends were 7 bases for V and 3 bases for J; bases not matched to a gene: 7. This CDR3 spans 14 amino acids. The CDR3 nucleotides read TGCGCCAGCGCCCGGGACAGCTACTACAATGAGCAGTTCTTC. Translated, it gives CASARDSYYNEQFF.

The sample holds many counts of this clonotype. This sequence joins TRBV20-1 and TRBJ1-1; D is perhaps TRBD1 (6 bases). With 3 bases removed from V and 3 bases from J, the gap between germline ends came to 14 bases. CDR3 length: 14 residues. Germline CDR1 and CDR2: DFQATT and SNEGSKA (reference sequence). The DNA of the CDR3 is TGCAGTGCTAGCTCTCAGGGGTTCTACACTGAAGCTTTCTTT. This codes for CSASSQGFYTEAFF.

This chain connects TRBV6-5 to TRBJ1-3; weak D call: TRBD1 (6 bases). Germline V gives CDR1 MNHEY, CDR2 SVGAGI. V lost 8 bases to trimming and J lost 0 bases, with 17 bases between them. The CDR3 extends over 16 amino acids. CDR3 DNA sequence: TGTGCCAGCTACCTACGGGGGGCCCGCTCTGGAAACACCATATATTTT. Amino acid sequence: CASYLRGARSGNTIYF.

Comments on this clonotype: A junction end diverges from the germline sequence, so it may reflect a read error. V gene TRBV6-5 combines with J gene TRBJ2-3; 10 bases map to TRBD2. The CDR3 has 17 residues. Germline CDR1 is MNHEY and CDR2 is SVGAGI. In nucleotides, the CDR3 is TGTGCCCGCAGTTTCGACTTTAGCGGGGGGTACACAGATACGCAGTATTTT. This gives the protein CARSFDFSGGYTDTQYF.

The chain uses TRBV28 and TRBJ1-6, with D maybe TRBD1 (6 bases). There are 14 residues in the CDR3. The V gene lost 6 bases and the J gene lost 10 bases, with 16 bases spanning the gap. Germline-derived CDR1 and CDR2 are MDHEN and SYDVKM. The CDR3 protein is CASSRRGGRSPLHF. CDR3 bases: TGTGCCAGCAGCCGGAGGGGGGGCAGATCACCCCTCCACTTT.

The chain uses TRBV4-1 and TRBJ2-6; no firm D call. V gave up 3 bases and J gave up 13 bases, with 13 bases separating them. CDR1 is MGHRA and CDR2 is YSYEKL in the germline V gene. This CDR3 comprises 13 residues. CDR3 nucleotides: TGCGCCAGCAGCCAGGGAATAATCGGGGTCCTGACTTTC. Translating gives CASSQGIIGVLTF.